This T cell receptor beta chain was recorded in a study of blood T cell repertoires in COVID-19 (dated by TCRdb to 2018 to 2021). In terms of the full investigation: Samples from collaborators originated in the United States, Italy and Spain and spanned both the acute and convalescent phases of COVID-19. The prospective study material was composed of cDNA or gDNA derived from T cells, B-cell-depleted T cells, or PBMCs. Deeply sampled blood TCRbeta repertoires from subjects exposed to, actively infected with, or recovered from COVID-19 were included in the dataset. The repertoires were made available in a free public database intended to serve as a resource for research on the immune response to SARS-CoV-2. Samples were obtained from the ongoing ImmuneRACE study (first 160 participants) and from approximately 1,200 subjects provided by 6 global collaborators. Sample metadata almost always included a de-identified subject ID, COVID-19 status, age in years and sex. HLA class I and class II types, where available, came from metadata supplied by the sample provider rather than from assay-based typing.

The paper's findings and limits, for the study overall: The amount of clinical and demographic metadata varied by source and participant and was provided uncurated.

Trimming costs V 4 bases and J 5 bases, and their ends lie 6 bases apart. For CDR1 and CDR2, the germline V gene (reference sequence) lists GTSNPN and SVGIG. Measured from the cysteine to the phenylalanine, the CDR3 is 11 residues long. Of the read, only the CDR3 DNA is kept; its 33 bases are in frame from base 1. A word on this clone: Which antigen it targets is not known. Base quality data are lacking; no much larger clone is found one base away.

TCRbeta CDR3 regions were amplified from genomic DNA by means of the immunoSEQ Assay, a bias-controlled multiplex PCR. As for the original processing: The number of nucleated cells in each sample was estimated from the amplification of reference gene primers within the assay. To quantify the absolute abundance of each unique TCRbeta CDR3 rearrangement, sequence reads were collapsed and filtered. Productive Simpson clonality was computed per sample as the square root of Simpson's diversity index over productive rearrangements. TCRdb provides this immuneACCESS table in a form limited to in-frame rearrangements. Some clones are lacking; in checked studies, under half of them reflect an unresolved V gene, and why the rest are absent is not known. V, J and clone size are those of that table, while D and trimming were read from the DNA. Here the sample has about 300,000 clones; about 87% occur a single time. Together, the top ten hold 6.3% of the sample.

In Seattle, one collaborating source enrolled patients while the infection was active and tracked those patients longitudinally over the course of disease. The collaborating institutions used their own protocols to collect whole blood in K2EDTA tubes. For TCRbeta analysis, collaborators shipped samples in one of three forms: frozen whole blood, isolated PBMCs, or DNA extracted from either of those sample types. The rearrangement joined TRBV30 to TRBJ2-1; TRBD2 is a possible D gene, resting on 5 matching bases. This clonotype was sampled from a woman in her forties or fifties with COVID-19, enrolled during active disease. Sequences were obtained from peripheral blood. The DNA sequence reads TGTGCCTGGATGCGGGACAATGAGCAGTTCTTC. Its translation reads: CAWMRDNEQFF.